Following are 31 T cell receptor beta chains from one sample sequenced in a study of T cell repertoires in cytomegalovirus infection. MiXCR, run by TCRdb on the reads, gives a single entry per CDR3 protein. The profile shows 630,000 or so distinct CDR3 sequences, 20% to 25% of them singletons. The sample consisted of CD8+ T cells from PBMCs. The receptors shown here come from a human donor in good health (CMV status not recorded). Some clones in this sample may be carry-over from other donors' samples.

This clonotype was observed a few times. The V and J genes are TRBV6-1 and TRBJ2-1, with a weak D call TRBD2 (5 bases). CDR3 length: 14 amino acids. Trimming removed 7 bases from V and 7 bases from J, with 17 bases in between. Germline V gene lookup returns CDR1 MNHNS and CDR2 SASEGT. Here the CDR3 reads CASKRATMRNEQFF. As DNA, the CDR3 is TGTGCCAGCAAGAGGGCAACGATGAGAAATGAGCAGTTCTTC.

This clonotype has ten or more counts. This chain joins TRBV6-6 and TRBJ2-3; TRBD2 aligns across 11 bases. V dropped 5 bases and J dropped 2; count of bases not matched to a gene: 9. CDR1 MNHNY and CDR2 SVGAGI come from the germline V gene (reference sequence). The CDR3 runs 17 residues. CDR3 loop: CASSAGTSGAITDTQYF. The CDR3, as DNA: TGTGCCAGCAGTGCCGGGACTAGCGGCGCTATCACAGATACGCAGTATTTT.

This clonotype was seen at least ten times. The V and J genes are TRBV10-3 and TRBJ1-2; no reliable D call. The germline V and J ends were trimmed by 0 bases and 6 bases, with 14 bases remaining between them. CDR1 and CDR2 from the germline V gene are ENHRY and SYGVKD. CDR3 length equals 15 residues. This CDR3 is CAISESPGLGDGYTF. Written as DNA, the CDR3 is TGTGCCATCAGTGAGTCTCCGGGTCTGGGAGATGGCTACACCTTC.

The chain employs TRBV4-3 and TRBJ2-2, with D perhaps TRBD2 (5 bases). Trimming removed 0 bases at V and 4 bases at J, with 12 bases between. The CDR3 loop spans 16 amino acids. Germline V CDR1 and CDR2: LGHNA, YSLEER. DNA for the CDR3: TGCGCCAGCAGCCAAGACCCTCCGGGGATCACCGGGGAGCTGTTTTTT. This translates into CASSQDPPGITGELFF.

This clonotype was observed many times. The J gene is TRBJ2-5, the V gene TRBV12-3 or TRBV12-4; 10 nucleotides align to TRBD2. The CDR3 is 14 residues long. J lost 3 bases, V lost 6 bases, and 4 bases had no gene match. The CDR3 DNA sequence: TGTGCCAGCAGCCAAGCGGGAGGGGAAGAGACCCAGTACTTC. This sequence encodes CASSQAGGEETQYF.

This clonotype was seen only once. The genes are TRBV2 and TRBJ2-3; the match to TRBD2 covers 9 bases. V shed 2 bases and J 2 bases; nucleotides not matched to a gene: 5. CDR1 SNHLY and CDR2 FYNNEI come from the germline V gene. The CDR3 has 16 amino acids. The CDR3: CASSEWPSGATDTQYF. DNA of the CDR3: TGTGCCAGCAGTGAATGGCCTAGCGGGGCCACAGATACGCAGTATTTT.

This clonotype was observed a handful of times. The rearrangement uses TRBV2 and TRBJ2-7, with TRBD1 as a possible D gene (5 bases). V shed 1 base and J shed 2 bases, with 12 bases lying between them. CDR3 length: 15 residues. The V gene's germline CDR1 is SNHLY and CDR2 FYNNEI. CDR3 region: CASSEGYRITYEQYF. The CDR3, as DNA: TGTGCCAGCAGTGAAGGGTACAGGATTACCTACGAGCAGTACTTC. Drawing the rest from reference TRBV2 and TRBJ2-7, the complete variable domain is EPEVTQTPSHQVTQMGQEVILRCVPISNHLYFYWYRQILGQKVEFLVSFYNNEISEKSEIFDDQFSVERPDGSNFTLKIRSTKLEDSAMYFCASSEGYRITYEQYFGPGTRLTVT.

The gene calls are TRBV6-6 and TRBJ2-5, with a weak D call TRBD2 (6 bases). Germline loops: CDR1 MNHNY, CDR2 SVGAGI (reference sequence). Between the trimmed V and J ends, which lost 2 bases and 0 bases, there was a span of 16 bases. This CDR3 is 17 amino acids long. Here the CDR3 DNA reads TGTGCCAGCAGTTACCACTCGCGGGGAGCGTACCAAGAGACCCAGTACTTC. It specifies CASSYHSRGAYQETQYF.

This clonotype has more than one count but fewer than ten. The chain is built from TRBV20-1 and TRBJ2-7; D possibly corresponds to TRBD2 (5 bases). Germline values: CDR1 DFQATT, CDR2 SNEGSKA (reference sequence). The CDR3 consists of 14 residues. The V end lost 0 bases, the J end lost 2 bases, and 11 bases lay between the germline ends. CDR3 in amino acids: CSARDTSWAYEQYF. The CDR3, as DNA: TGCAGTGCTAGAGATACTAGTTGGGCCTACGAGCAGTACTTC.

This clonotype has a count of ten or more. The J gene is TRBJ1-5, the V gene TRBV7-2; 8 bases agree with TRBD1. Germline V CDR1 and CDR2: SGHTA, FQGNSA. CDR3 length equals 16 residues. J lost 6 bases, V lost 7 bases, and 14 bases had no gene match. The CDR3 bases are TGTGCCAGCATGAGGACAGGGAAAATTAATACTCAGCCCCAGCATTTT. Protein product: CASMRTGKINTQPQHF.

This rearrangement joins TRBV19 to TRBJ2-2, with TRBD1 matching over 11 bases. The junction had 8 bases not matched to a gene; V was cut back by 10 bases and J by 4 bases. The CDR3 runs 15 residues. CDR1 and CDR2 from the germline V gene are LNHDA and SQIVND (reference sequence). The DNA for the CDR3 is TGTGCCACCTTCCGGGACAGGGGGTCCACCGGGGAGCTGTTTTTT. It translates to CATFRDRGSTGELFF.

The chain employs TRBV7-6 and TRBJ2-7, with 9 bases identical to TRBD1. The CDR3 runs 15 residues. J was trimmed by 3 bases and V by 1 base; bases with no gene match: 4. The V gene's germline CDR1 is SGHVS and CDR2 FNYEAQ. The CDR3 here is CASSLEGQGSYEQYV. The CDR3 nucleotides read TGTGCCAGCAGCTTAGAGGGACAGGGAAGCTACGAGCAGTACGTC.

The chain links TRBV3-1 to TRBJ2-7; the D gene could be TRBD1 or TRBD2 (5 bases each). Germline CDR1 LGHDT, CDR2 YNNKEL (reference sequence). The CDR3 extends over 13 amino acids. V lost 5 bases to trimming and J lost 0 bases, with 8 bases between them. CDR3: CASSGGFSYEQYF. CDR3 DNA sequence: TGTGCCAGCAGCGGGGGATTCTCCTACGAGCAGTACTTC.

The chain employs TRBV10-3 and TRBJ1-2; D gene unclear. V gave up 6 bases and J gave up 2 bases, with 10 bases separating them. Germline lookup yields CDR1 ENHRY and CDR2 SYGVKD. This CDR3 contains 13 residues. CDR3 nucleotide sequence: TGTGCCATCAGACCCGGAGAAAACTATGGCTACACCTTC. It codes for CAIRPGENYGYTF.

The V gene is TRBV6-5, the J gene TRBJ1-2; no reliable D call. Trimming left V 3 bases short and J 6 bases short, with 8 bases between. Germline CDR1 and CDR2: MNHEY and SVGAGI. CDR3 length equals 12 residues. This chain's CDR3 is CASSYMGDGYTF. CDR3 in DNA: TGTGCCAGCAGTTATATGGGAGATGGCTACACCTTC.

Here the CDR3 DNA reads TGTGCCACCCGGACTAGCTCGACCGGGGAGCTGTTTTTT. Its translation: CATRTSSTGELFF. This sequence joins TRBV9 and TRBJ2-2, with 8 bases matching TRBD2. Losses at the gene ends were 9 bases for V and 5 bases for J; bases not matched to a gene: 6. The CDR3 totals 13 residues. Germline loops: CDR1 SGDLS, CDR2 YYNGEE.

The CDR3 nucleotides read TGCGCCAGCAGCCAAGATCCCGCAGGGGGCACCGATCACTATGGCTACACCTTC. It is translated as CASSQDPAGGTDHYGYTF. The V gene is TRBV4-1, the J gene TRBJ1-2, with TRBD1 matching over 8 bases. The CDR3 is 18 amino acids. V dropped 0 bases and J dropped 3; count of bases not matched to a gene: 12. Per the germline V gene, CDR1 is MGHRA and CDR2 is YSYEKL.

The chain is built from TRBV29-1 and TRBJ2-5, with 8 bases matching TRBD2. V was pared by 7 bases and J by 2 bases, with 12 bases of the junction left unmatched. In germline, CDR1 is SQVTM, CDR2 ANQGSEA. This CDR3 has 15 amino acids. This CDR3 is CSASRTERGQETQYF. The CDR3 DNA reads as TGCAGCGCTTCCCGGACTGAGCGGGGGCAAGAGACCCAGTACTTC.

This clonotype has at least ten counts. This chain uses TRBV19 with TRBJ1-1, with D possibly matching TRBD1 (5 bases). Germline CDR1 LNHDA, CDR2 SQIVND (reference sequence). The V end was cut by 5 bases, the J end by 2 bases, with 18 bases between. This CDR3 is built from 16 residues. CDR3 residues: CASSLPAGDPNTEAFF. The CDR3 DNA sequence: TGTGCCAGTAGTCTACCAGCGGGGGACCCTAACACTGAAGCTTTCTTT. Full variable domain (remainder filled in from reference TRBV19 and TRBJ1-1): DGGITQSPKYLFRKEGQNVTLSCEQNLNHDAMYWYRQDPGQGLRLIYYSQIVNDFQKGDIAEGYSVSREKKESFPLTVTSAQKNPTAFYLCASSLPAGDPNTEAFFGQGTRLTVV.

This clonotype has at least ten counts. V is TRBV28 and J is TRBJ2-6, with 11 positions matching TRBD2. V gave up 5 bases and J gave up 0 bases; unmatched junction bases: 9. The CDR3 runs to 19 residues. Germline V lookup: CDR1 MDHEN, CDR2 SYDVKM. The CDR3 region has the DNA TGTGCCAGCAGTACCGGACTAGCGGGCGATAGCTCTGGGGCCAACGTCCTGACTTTC. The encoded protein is CASSTGLAGDSSGANVLTF.

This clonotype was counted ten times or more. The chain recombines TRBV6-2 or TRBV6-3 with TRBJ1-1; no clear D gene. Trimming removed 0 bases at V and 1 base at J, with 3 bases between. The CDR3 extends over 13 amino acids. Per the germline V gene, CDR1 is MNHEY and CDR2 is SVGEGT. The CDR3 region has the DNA TGTGCCAGCAGTTACTCGTGGAACACTGAAGCTTTCTTT. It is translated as CASSYSWNTEAFF.

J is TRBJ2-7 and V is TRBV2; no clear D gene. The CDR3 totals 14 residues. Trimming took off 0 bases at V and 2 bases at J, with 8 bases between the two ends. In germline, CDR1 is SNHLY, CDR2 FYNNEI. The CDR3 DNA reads TGTGCCAGCAGTGAAGCGGCGGCCCCCTACGAGCAGTACTTC. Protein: CASSEAAAPYEQYF.

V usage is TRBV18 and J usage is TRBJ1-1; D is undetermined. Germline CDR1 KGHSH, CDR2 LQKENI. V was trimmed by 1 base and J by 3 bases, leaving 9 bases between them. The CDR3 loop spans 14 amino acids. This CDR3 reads CASSPRGRDTEAFF. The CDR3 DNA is TGTGCCAGCTCACCACGCGGGAGGGACACTGAAGCTTTCTTT. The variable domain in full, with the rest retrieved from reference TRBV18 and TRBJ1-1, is NAGVMQNPRHLVRRRGQEARLRCSPMKGHSHVYWYRQLPEEGLKFMVYLQKENIIDESGMPKERFSAEFPKEGPSILRIQQVVRGDSAAYFCASSPRGRDTEAFFGQGTRLTVV.

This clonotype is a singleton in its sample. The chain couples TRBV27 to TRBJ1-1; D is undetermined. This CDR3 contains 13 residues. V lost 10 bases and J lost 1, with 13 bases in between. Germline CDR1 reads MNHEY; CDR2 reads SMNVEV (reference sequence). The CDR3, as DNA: TGTGCCACTCAAGTTTGGGGGAACACTGAAGCTTTCTTT. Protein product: CATQVWGNTEAFF.

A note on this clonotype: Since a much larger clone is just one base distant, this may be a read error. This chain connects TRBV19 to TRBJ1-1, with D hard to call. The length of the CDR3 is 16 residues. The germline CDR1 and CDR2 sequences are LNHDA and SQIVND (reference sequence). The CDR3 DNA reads TGTGCCAATAGTCCACGACCCAGCGTGATGAACACTGAAGCTTTCTTT. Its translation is CANSPRPSVMNTEAFF. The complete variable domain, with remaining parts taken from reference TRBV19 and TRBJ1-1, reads DGGITQSPKYLFRKEGQNVTLSCEQNLNHDAMYWYRQDPGQGLRLIYYSQIVNDFQKGDIAEGYSVSREKKESFPLTVTSAQKNPTAFYLCANSPRPSVMNTEAFFGQGTRLTVV.

The CDR3 loop reads CASSQDFVRATGELFF. The CDR3 DNA is TGTGCCAGCAGCCAAGATTTTGTAAGGGCCACCGGGGAGCTGTTTTTT. This chain connects TRBV14 to TRBJ2-2; D ambiguous. The CDR3 totals 16 residues. The V gene's germline CDR1 is SGHDN and CDR2 FVKESK. Trimming took off 0 bases at V and 4 bases at J, with 12 bases between the two ends.

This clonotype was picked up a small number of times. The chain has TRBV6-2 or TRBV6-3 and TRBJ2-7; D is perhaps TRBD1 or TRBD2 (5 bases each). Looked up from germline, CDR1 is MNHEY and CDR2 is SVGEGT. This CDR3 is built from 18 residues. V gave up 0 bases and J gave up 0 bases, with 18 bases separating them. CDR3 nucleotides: TGTGCCAGCAGTTACTCGAAAATTGGGACGGCAAGCTCCTACGAGCAGTACTTC. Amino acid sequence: CASSYSKIGTASSYEQYF.

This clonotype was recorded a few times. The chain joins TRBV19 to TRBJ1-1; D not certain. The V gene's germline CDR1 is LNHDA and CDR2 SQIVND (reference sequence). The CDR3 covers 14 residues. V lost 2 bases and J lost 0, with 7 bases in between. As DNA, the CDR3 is TGTGCCAGTAGTATAACGGCCCTGAACACTGAAGCTTTCTTT. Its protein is CASSITALNTEAFF.

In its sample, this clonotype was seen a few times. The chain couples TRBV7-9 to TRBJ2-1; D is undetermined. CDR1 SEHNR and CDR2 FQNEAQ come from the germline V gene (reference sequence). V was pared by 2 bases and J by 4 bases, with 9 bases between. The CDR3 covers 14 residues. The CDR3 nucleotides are TGTGCCAGCAGCTTAAGTTTAGGGTACAATGAGCAGTTCTTC. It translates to CASSLSLGYNEQFF.

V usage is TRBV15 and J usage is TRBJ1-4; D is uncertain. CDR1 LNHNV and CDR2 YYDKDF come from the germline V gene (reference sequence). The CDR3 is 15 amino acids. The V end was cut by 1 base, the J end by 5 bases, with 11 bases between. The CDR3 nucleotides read TGTGCCACCAGCAGAGTAAACAGCCTAAATGAAAAACTGTTTTTT. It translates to CATSRVNSLNEKLFF.

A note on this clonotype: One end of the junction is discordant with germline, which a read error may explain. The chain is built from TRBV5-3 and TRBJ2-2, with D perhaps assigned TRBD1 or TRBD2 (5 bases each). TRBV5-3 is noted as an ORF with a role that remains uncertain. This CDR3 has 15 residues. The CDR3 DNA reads TGTGCCAGCAGCTTCGGGGCCACGAACACCGGGGTGCTGTTTTTT. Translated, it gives CASSFGATNTGVLFF.